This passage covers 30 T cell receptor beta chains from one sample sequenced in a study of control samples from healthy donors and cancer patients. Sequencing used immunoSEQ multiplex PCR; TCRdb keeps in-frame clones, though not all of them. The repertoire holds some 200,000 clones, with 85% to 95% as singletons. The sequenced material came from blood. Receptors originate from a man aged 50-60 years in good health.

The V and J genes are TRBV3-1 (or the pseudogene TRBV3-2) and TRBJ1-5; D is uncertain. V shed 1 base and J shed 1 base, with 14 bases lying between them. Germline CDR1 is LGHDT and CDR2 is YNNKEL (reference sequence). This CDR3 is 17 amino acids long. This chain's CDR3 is CASSQGASGGSNQPQHF. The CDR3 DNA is TGTGCCAGCAGCCAAGGTGCCTCAGGAGGGAGCAATCAGCCCCAGCATTTT.

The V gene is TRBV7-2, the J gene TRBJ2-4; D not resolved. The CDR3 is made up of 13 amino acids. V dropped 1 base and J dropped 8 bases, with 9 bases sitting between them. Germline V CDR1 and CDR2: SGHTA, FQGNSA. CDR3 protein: CASSLDPSHIQYF. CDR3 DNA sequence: TGTGCCAGCAGCTTAGACCCAAGCCACATTCAGTACTTC.

The CDR3 here is CASSKGQTNYGYTF. The CDR3 DNA sequence: TGTGCCAGCAGCAAAGGACAGACTAACTATGGCTACACCTTC. This rearrangement joins TRBV28 to TRBJ1-2, with TRBD1 as a possible D gene (6 bases). Germline V gene data show CDR1 as MDHEN and CDR2 as SYDVKM. V lost 6 bases, J lost 0 bases, and 11 bases lay in between. The CDR3 covers 14 residues.

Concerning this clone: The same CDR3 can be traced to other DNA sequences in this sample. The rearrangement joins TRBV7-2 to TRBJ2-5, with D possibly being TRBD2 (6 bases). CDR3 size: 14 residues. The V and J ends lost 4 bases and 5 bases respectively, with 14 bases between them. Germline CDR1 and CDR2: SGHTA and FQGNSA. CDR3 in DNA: TGTGCCAGCAGCTCAGGTTGGGGGAGGGAGACCCAGTACTTC. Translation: CASSSGWGRETQYF. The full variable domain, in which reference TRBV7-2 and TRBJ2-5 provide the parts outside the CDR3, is GAGVSQSPSNKVTEKGKDVELRCDPISGHTALYWYRQSLGQGLEFLIYFQGNSAPDKSGLPSDRFSAERTGGSVSTLTIQRTQQEDSAVYLCASSSGWGRETQYFGPGTRLLVL.

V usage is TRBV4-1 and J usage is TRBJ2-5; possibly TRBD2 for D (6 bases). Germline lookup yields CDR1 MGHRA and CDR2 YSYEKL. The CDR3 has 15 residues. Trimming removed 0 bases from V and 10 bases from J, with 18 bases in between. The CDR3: CASSQEGTQREVQYF. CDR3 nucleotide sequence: TGCGCCAGCAGCCAAGAGGGCACTCAAAGGGAGGTCCAGTACTTC.

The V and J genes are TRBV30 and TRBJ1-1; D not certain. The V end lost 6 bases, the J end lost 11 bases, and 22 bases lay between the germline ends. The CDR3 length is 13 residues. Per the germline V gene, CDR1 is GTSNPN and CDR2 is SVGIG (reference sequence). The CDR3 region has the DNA TGTGCCTGCGCTCCGGAGGCACCTAGGGCGGCTTTCTTT. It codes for CACAPEAPRAAFF.

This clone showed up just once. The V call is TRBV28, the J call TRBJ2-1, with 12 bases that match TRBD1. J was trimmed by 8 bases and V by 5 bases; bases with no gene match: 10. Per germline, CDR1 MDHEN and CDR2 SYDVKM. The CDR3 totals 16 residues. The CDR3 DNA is TGTGCCAGCAGTCCCCCGGGACAGGGGGCGTTCGATGAGCAGTTCTTC. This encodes CASSPPGQGAFDEQFF. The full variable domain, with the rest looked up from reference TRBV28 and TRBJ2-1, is DVKVTQSSRYLVKRTGEKVFLECVQDMDHENMFWYRQDPGLGLRLIYFSYDVKMKEKGDIPEGYSVSREKKERFSLILESASTNQTSMYLCASSPPGQGAFDEQFFGPGTRLTVL.

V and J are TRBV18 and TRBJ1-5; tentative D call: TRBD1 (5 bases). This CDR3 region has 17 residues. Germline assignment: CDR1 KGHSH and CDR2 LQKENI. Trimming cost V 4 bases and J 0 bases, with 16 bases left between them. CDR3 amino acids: CASSLGAREVSNQPQHF. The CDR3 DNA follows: TGTGCCAGCTCACTTGGGGCTAGGGAAGTTAGCAATCAGCCCCAGCATTTT.

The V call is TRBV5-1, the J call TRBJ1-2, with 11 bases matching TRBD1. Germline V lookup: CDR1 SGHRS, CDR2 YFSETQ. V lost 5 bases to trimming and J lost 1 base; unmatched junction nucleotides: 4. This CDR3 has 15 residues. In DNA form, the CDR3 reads TGCGCCAGCAGGAGGACAGGGGGCGATAACTATGGCTACACCTTC. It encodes CASRRTGGDNYGYTF. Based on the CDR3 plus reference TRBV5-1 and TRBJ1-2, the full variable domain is KAGVTQTPRYLIKTRGQQVTLSCSPISGHRSVSWYQQTPGQGLQFLFEYFSETQRNKGNFPGRFSGRQFSNSRSEMNVSTLELGDSALYLCASRRTGGDNYGYTFGSGTRLTVV.

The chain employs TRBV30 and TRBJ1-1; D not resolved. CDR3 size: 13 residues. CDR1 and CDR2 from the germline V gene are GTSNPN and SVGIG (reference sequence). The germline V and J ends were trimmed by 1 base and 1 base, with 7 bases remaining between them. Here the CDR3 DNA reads TGTGCCTGGAGTGCTCAGACGAACACTGAAGCTTTCTTT. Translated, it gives CAWSAQTNTEAFF.

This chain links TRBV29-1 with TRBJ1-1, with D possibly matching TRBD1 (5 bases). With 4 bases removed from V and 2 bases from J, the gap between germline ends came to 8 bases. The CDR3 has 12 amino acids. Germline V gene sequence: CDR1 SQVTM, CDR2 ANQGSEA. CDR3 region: CSVGQRNTEAFF. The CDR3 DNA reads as TGCAGCGTTGGACAGAGAAACACTGAAGCTTTCTTT.

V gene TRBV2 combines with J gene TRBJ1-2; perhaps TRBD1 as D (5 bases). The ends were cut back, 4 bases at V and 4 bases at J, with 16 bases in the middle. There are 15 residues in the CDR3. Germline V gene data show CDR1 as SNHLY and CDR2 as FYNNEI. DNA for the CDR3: TGTGCCAGCAGTGGGGGCGGGGTCGGATCCTATGGCTACACCTTC. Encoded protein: CASSGGGVGSYGYTF. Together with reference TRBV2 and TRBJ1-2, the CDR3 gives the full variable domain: EPEVTQTPSHQVTQMGQEVILRCVPISNHLYFYWYRQILGQKVEFLVSFYNNEISEKSEIFDDQFSVERPDGSNFTLKIRSTKLEDSAMYFCASSGGGVGSYGYTFGSGTRLTVV.

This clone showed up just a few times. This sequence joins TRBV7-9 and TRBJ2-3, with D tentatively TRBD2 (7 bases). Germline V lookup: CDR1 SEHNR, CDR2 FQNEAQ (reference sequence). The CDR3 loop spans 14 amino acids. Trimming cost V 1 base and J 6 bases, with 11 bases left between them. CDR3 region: CASSLGGGLDTQYF. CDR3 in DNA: TGTGCCAGCAGCTTAGGGGGGGGCCTCGATACGCAGTATTTT.

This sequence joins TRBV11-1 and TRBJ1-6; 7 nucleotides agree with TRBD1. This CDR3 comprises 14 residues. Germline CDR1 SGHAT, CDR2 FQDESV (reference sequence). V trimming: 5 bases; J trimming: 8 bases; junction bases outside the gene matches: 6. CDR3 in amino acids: CASSPRQGDSPLHF. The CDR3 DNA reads TGTGCCAGCAGCCCCCGACAGGGAGATTCACCCCTCCACTTT. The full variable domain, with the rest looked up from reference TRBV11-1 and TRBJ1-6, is EAEVAQSPRYKITEKSQAVAFWCDPISGHATLYWYRQILGQGPELLVQFQDESVVDDSQLPKDRFSAERLKGVDSTLKIQPAELGDSAMYLCASSPRQGDSPLHFGNGTRLTVT.

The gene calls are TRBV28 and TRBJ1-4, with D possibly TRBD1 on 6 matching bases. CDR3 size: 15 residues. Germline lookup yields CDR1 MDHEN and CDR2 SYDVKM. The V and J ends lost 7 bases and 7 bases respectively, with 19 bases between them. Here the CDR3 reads CASTKLGGVSEKLFF. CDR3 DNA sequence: TGTGCCAGCACTAAGTTGGGGGGCGTGAGTGAAAAACTGTTTTTT.

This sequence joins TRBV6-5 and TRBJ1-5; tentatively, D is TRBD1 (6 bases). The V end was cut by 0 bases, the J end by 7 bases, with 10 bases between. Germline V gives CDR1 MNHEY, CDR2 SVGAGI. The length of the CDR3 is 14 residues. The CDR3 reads CASSYSSGGQPQHF. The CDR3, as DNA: TGTGCCAGCAGTTACTCGAGTGGGGGCCAGCCCCAGCATTTT.

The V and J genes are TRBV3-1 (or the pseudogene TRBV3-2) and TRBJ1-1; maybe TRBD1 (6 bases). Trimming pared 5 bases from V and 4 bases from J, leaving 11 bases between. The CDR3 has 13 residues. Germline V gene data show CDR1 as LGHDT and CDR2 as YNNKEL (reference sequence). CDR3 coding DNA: TGTGCCAGCAGCTTTGCAGGGGCCACTGAAGCTTTCTTT. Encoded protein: CASSFAGATEAFF.

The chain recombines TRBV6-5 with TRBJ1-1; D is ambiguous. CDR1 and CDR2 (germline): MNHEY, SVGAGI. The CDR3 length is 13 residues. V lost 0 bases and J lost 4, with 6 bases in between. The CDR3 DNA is TGTGCCAGCAGTTACTCCTCGGTCACTGAAGCTTTCTTT. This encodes CASSYSSVTEAFF.

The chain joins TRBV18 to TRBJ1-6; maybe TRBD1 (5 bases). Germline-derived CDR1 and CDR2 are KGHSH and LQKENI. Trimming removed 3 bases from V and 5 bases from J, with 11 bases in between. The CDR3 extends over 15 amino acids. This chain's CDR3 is CASSPGGRNNSPLHF. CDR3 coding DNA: TGTGCCAGCTCACCCGGGGGTCGGAATAATTCACCCCTCCACTTT. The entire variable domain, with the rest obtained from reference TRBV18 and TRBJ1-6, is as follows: NAGVMQNPRHLVRRRGQEARLRCSPMKGHSHVYWYRQLPEEGLKFMVYLQKENIIDESGMPKERFSAEFPKEGPSILRIQQVVRGDSAAYFCASSPGGRNNSPLHFGNGTRLTVT.

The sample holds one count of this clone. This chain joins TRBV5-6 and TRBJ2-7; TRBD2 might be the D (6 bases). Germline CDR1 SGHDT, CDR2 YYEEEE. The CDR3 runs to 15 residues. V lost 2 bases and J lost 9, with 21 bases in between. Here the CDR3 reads CASSFNLGGVGGQYV. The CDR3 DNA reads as TGTGCCAGCAGCTTCAATTTGGGGGGAGTGGGAGGGCAGTACGTC.

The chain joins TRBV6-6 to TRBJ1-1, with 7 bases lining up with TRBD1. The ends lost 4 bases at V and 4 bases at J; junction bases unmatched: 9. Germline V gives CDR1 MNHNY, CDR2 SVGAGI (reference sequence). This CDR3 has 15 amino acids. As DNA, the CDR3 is TGTGCCAGCAGTTCCCTCGGGACAGCGGCCACTGAAGCTTTCTTT. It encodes CASSSLGTAATEAFF.

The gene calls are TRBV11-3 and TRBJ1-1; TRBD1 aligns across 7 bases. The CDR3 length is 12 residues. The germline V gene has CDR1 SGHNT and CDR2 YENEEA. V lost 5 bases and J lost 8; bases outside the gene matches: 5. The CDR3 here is CASSRGTAEAFF. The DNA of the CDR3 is TGTGCCAGCAGCCGAGGGACAGCCGAAGCTTTCTTT.

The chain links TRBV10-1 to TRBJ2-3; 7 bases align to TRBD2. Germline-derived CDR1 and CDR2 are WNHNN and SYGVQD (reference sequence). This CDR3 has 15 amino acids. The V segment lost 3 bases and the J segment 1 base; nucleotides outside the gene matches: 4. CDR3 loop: CASSDLSGGTDTQYF. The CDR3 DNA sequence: TGCGCCAGCAGTGATTTAAGCGGGGGCACAGATACGCAGTATTTT.

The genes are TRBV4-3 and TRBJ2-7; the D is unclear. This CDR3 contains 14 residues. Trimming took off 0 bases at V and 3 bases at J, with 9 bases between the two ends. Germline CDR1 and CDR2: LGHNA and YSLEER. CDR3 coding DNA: TGCGCCAGCAGCCAAGATGTTCAGATCTACGAGCAGTACTTC. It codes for CASSQDVQIYEQYF.

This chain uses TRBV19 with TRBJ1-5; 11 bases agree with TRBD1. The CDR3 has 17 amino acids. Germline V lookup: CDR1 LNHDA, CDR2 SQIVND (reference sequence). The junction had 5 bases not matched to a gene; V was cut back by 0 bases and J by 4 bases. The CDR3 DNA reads TGTGCCAGTAGTATAGACATCGGGACAGGGGGGAATCAGCCCCAGCATTTT. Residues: CASSIDIGTGGNQPQHF.

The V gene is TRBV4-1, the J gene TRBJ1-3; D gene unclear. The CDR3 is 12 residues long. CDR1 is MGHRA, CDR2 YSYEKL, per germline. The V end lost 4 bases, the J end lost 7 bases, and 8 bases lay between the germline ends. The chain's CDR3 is CASSPGWNTIYF. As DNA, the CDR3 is TGCGCCAGCAGCCCGGGGTGGAACACCATATATTTT.

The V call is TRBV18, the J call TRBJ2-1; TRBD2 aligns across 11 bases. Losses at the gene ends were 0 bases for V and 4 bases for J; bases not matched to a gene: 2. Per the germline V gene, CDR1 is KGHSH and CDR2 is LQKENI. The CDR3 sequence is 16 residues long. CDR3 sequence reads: CASSPPTSGAYNEQFF. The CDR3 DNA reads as TGTGCCAGCTCACCACCGACTAGCGGGGCATACAATGAGCAGTTCTTC.

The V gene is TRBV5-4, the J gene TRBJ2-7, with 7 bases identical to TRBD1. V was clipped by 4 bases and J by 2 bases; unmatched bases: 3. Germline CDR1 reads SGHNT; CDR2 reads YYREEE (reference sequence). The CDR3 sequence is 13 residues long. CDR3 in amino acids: CASSGQATYEQYF. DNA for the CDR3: TGTGCCAGCAGCGGACAGGCCACCTACGAGCAGTACTTC. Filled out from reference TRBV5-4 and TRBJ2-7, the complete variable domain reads ETGVTQSPTHLIKTRGQQVTLRCSSQSGHNTVSWYQQALGQGPQFIFQYYREEENGRGNFPPRFSGLQFPNYSSELNVNALELDDSALYLCASSGQATYEQYFGPGTRLTVT.

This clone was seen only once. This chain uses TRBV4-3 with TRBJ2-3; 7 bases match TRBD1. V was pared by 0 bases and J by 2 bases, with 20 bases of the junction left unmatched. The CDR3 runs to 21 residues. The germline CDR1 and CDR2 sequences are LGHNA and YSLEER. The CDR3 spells CASSQDPGQHSSSRHTDTQYF. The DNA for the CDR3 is TGCGCCAGCAGCCAAGACCCGGGACAGCATTCATCCAGTAGGCACACAGATACGCAGTATTTT.

The CDR3 DNA reads as TGTGCCATCAGCCGGGGAATGAACACTGAAGCTTTCTTT. Its translation is CAISRGMNTEAFF. This chain uses TRBV10-3 with TRBJ1-1; D uncertain. Germline CDR1 reads ENHRY; CDR2 reads SYGVKD. CDR3 length: 13 residues. V lost 6 bases to trimming and J lost 0 bases, with 8 bases between them.